This passage covers 24 T cell receptor beta chains from one sample sequenced in a study of T-cell reconstitution after alpha-beta-depleted transplantation in children. As it was prepared, the TCRbeta library received unique molecular identifiers. TCRdb reanalysed the PCR reads using MiXCR and keeps one entry per CDR3 protein. The repertoire consists of hundreds of thousands of distinct CDR3 sequences, with around 13% occurring once and the leading ten covering approximately 2%. Sequenced here: PBMCs, mostly from graft donor cells, sampled 360 days after TCRalphabeta/CD19-depleted stem cell transplant. The receptors stem from a male patient under 18 who had a stem cell transplant for acute myeloid leukemia, so the T cells may come from the graft donor.

This clonotype occurred a few times. V is TRBV6-1 and J is TRBJ1-6; D remains ambiguous. This CDR3 has 15 amino acids. Trimming shortened V by 6 bases and J by 7 bases, and 16 bases separated the two germline ends. CDR1 is MNHNS, CDR2 SASEGT, per germline. In DNA, the CDR3 is TGTGCCAGCAGCCCCGGACCGCTAAGAAATTCACCCCTCCACTTT. This translates into CASSPGPLRNSPLHF.

As concerns this clonotype: The junction departs from the called germline gene at one end, perhaps through a read error. This chain links TRBV5-5 with TRBJ1-1; D uncertain. Germline-derived CDR1 and CDR2 are SGHKS and YYEKEE (reference sequence). The CDR3 is 14 amino acids. The CDR3 nucleotides are TGTGCCACCAGCTTCTACCTTGCTGGCACTGAAGCTTTCTTT. This translates into CATSFYLAGTEAFF. The variable domain in full, completed from reference TRBV5-5 and TRBJ1-1, reads DAGVTQSPTHLIKTRGQQVTLRCSPISGHKSVSWYQQVLGQGPQFIFQYYEKEERGRGNFPDRFSARQFPNYSSELNVNALLLGDSALYLCATSFYLAGTEAFFGQGTRLTVV.

This clonotype was detected many times. The rearrangement links TRBV27 to TRBJ2-1, with 11 nucleotides matching TRBD2. The CDR3 sequence is 19 residues long. Trimming cost V 3 bases and J 4 bases; bases outside gene matches: 14. Germline CDR1 and CDR2: MNHEY and SMNVEV (reference sequence). CDR3 in DNA: TGTGCCAGCAGTTTCACGGGACTAGCGGTAAATATAGCGTACAATGAGCAGTTCTTC. Encoded protein: CASSFTGLAVNIAYNEQFF.

The sample holds a few counts of this clonotype. CDR3 region: CASSQDNRRYF. DNA of the CDR3: TGTGCCAGCAGCCAAGATAATAGACGGTACTTC. This chain connects TRBV14 to TRBJ2-7, with no clear D. The CDR3 has 11 residues. CDR1 is SGHDN and CDR2 is FVKESK in the germline V gene. Trimming took off 0 bases at V and 12 bases at J, with 9 bases between the two ends.

This clonotype has just a few counts. The gene calls are TRBV7-9 and TRBJ2-7, with D uncertain. Germline CDR1 reads SEHNR; CDR2 reads FQNEAQ (reference sequence). The CDR3 sequence is 12 residues long. V was shortened by 1 base and J by 6 bases, with 7 bases between the two germline ends. The DNA of the CDR3 is TGTGCCAGCAGCTTAGTAGTGGCCGAGCAGTACTTC. It codes for CASSLVVAEQYF.

There are many counts of this clonotype. The chain couples TRBV15 to TRBJ2-3; TRBD1 might be the D (6 bases). Germline-derived CDR1 and CDR2 are LNHNV and YYDKDF (reference sequence). V was shortened by 0 bases and J by 0 bases, with 10 bases between the two germline ends. This CDR3 has 16 residues. CDR3 DNA sequence: TGTGCCACCAGCAGAGAGGGTGGACAGAGCACAGATACGCAGTATTTT. Translated: CATSREGGQSTDTQYF.

There are a few counts of this clonotype. CDR3 in amino acids: CSARDSIVQGAGYEQYF. CDR3 nucleotide sequence: TGCAGTGCTAGAGATTCCATTGTGCAGGGGGCAGGCTACGAGCAGTACTTC. This sequence joins TRBV20-1 and TRBJ2-7; 8 bases align to TRBD1. The ends lost 0 bases at V and 3 bases at J; junction bases unmatched: 13. Germline-derived CDR1 and CDR2 are DFQATT and SNEGSKA (reference sequence). This CDR3 contains 17 residues.

There are a few counts of this clonotype. V usage is TRBV24-1 and J usage is TRBJ2-3; TRBD2 matches at 11 bases. This CDR3 has 16 residues. Looked up from germline, CDR1 is KGHDR and CDR2 is SFDVKD. V lost 6 bases and J lost 2; bases outside the gene matches: 6. The CDR3 DNA reads as TGTGCCACCAGTAGGCCGGGACTAGCGGCCACAGATACGCAGTATTTT. Translated, it gives CATSRPGLAATDTQYF.

This clonotype was recorded a few times. The chain couples TRBV19 to TRBJ2-1; 15 nucleotides line up with TRBD2. The J segment lost 9 bases and the V segment lost 9 bases, leaving 9 bases of the junction unmatched. The CDR3 extends over 15 amino acids. Germline lookup yields CDR1 LNHDA and CDR2 SQIVND (reference sequence). CDR3 nucleotide sequence: TGTGCCAGCCGGAGGACTAGCGGGAGGGCCCGTGAGCAGTTCTTC. The encoded protein is CASRRTSGRAREQFF.

The chain combines TRBV7-2 with TRBJ2-7, with TRBD1 matching 7 bases. J lost 6 bases, V lost 5 bases, and 4 bases had no gene match. This CDR3 region has 12 residues. From germline, CDR1 is SGHTA and CDR2 FQGNSA. The CDR3 loop reads CASSPTGAEQYF. CDR3 in DNA: TGTGCCAGCAGCCCCACAGGGGCCGAGCAGTACTTC.

The DNA of the CDR3 is TGTGCCACCAGCAATGAAGTTGAAGCAGGGCGGAATGGCTACACCTTC. Translating gives CATSNEVEAGRNGYTF. V is TRBV15 and J is TRBJ1-2, with D tentatively TRBD1 (5 bases). The CDR3 covers 16 residues. Trimming took 4 bases from V and 6 from J, leaving 21 bases between them. Germline loops: CDR1 LNHNV, CDR2 YYDKDF (reference sequence).

This clonotype was seen more than once but under ten times. The chain uses TRBV6-2 or TRBV6-3 and TRBJ2-1; TRBD2 matches 7 bases. This CDR3 comprises 17 residues. V shed 1 base and J 0 bases; nucleotides not matched to a gene: 6. Germline V gene lookup returns CDR1 MNHEY and CDR2 SVGEGT. The CDR3 DNA sequence: TGTGCCAGCAGTTACTTACCTCGACTAGCCTCCTACAATGAGCAGTTCTTC. Protein: CASSYLPRLASYNEQFF.

Ten or more counts support this clonotype. The rearrangement uses TRBV9 and TRBJ2-1, with 14 positions matching TRBD2. The CDR3 covers 16 residues. Per germline, CDR1 SGDLS and CDR2 YYNGEE. Germline trimming cut 1 base from V and 10 bases from J; bases unmatched to any gene: 7. The CDR3 DNA is TGTGCCAGCAGCGTAAGACTAGCGGGAGGGCCTTGGGAGCAGTTCTTC. It specifies CASSVRLAGGPWEQFF. The entire variable domain, with the rest obtained from reference TRBV9 and TRBJ2-1, is as follows: DSGVTQTPKHLITATGQRVTLRCSPRSGDLSVYWYQQSLDQGLQFLIQYYNGEERAKGNILERFSAQQFPDLHSELNLSSLELGDSALYFCASSVRLAGGPWEQFFGPGTRLTVL.

This clonotype has only a few counts. The chain links TRBV7-2 to TRBJ2-1; D uncertain. The CDR3 covers 13 residues. In germline, CDR1 is SGHTA, CDR2 FQGNSA. The germline V and J ends were trimmed by 2 bases and 6 bases, with 8 bases remaining between them. In DNA, the CDR3 is TGTGCCAGCAGCTTAAAAATAACCAATGAGCAGTTCTTC. Translated, it gives CASSLKITNEQFF.

This clonotype was found a few times. The chain employs TRBV5-1 and TRBJ2-4, with 9 bases matching TRBD1. The CDR3 loop spans 19 amino acids. The V gene's germline CDR1 is SGHRS and CDR2 YFSETQ. V was pared by 0 bases and J by 0 bases, with 10 bases of the junction left unmatched. The CDR3 is CASSLVVGTGILAKNIQYF. As DNA, the CDR3 is TGCGCCAGCAGCTTGGTAGTTGGGACAGGGATTTTAGCCAAAAACATTCAGTACTTC.

The V gene is TRBV20-1, the J gene TRBJ2-1, with TRBD2 identical over 10 bases. This CDR3 spans 17 amino acids. Germline CDR1 is DFQATT and CDR2 is SNEGSKA (reference sequence). J gave up 2 bases and V 3 bases, and 10 bases lay outside the gene matches. The CDR3 is CSARASGSGWAYNEQFF. The CDR3 DNA reads as TGCAGTGCTAGGGCTAGCGGGAGCGGGTGGGCCTACAATGAGCAGTTCTTC.

This clonotype was observed a handful of times. The chain joins TRBV30 to TRBJ2-5; D may be TRBD1 (6 bases). CDR1 and CDR2 (germline): GTSNPN, SVGIG (reference sequence). Trimming pared 5 bases from V and 2 bases from J, leaving 12 bases between. CDR3 length: 13 residues. The CDR3 bases are TGTGCCTGGGGGTTGAGGGGGCAAGAGACCCAGTACTTC. Protein: CAWGLRGQETQYF.

This clonotype was observed at least ten times. This sequence joins TRBV20-1 and TRBJ2-3; 10 bases agree with TRBD1. The germline gives CDR1 DFQATT, CDR2 SNEGSKA (reference sequence). There are 18 residues in the CDR3. J was trimmed by 2 bases and V by 6 bases; bases with no gene match: 17. CDR3 loop: CSALGQGSILDSTDTQYF. The CDR3 bases are TGCAGTGCCTTGGGACAGGGGTCAATCCTAGATTCCACAGATACGCAGTATTTT.

The chain is built from TRBV25-1 and TRBJ2-3; 8 bases are a match to TRBD2. V shed 2 bases, J shed 6 bases, and the junction held 7 bases outside the gene matches. The germline CDR1 and CDR2 sequences are MGHDK and SYGVNS. The CDR3 totals 15 residues. The CDR3 coding sequence is TGTGCCAGCAGTGAACCAGCGGGAGTTAAGGATACGCAGTATTTT. Its translation: CASSEPAGVKDTQYF.

The chain links TRBV7-3 to TRBJ2-1; 14 bases are a match to TRBD2. The CDR3 runs 16 residues. V lost 5 bases to trimming and J lost 9 bases; unmatched junction nucleotides: 9. Germline V gives CDR1 SGHTA, CDR2 FQGTGA. The CDR3 DNA is TGTGCCAGCAGCCCTAACGGCGGACTAGCGGGAGGTGAGCAGTTCTTC. This codes for CASSPNGGLAGGEQFF.

The chain couples TRBV19 to TRBJ1-2; D remains unclear. Germline CDR1 is LNHDA and CDR2 is SQIVND (reference sequence). The CDR3 contains 12 residues. V dropped 7 bases and J dropped 7 bases, with 13 bases sitting between them. The CDR3 here is CASMDVSPGYTF. In DNA form, the CDR3 reads TGTGCCAGTATGGACGTTAGTCCTGGCTACACCTTC.

This clonotype was found many times. The V and J genes are TRBV6-5 and TRBJ2-7; tentative D call: TRBD1 (6 bases). CDR1 and CDR2 from the germline V gene are MNHEY and SVGAGI. Between the trimmed V and J ends, which lost 4 bases and 5 bases, there was a span of 21 bases. The CDR3 sequence is 16 residues long. The CDR3 DNA follows: TGTGCCAGCAGTTGGCGGACAGCCGGTAAAAGCCACGAGCAGTACTTC. Its protein is CASSWRTAGKSHEQYF.

This clonotype was picked up many times. The chain uses TRBV28 and TRBJ2-1; weak D call: TRBD2 (6 bases). The V end lost 6 bases, the J end lost 5 bases, and 17 bases lay between the germline ends. The CDR3 runs to 15 residues. Germline CDR1 and CDR2: MDHEN and SYDVKM. Here the CDR3 reads CASRLGGRYDNEQFF. CDR3 nucleotides: TGTGCCAGCAGACTAGGAGGGCGATACGACAATGAGCAGTTCTTC.

This clonotype has a count of ten or more. CDR3 DNA sequence: TGCAGTGCTAGAATCGTTGGGAGGGTGGCCAAAAACATTCAGTACTTC. It translates to CSARIVGRVAKNIQYF. The chain combines TRBV20-1 with TRBJ2-4; 7 nucleotides agree with TRBD2. The CDR3 totals 16 residues. The germline V gene encodes CDR1 DFQATT and CDR2 SNEGSKA (reference sequence). V gave up 2 bases and J gave up 1 base; unmatched junction bases: 8.